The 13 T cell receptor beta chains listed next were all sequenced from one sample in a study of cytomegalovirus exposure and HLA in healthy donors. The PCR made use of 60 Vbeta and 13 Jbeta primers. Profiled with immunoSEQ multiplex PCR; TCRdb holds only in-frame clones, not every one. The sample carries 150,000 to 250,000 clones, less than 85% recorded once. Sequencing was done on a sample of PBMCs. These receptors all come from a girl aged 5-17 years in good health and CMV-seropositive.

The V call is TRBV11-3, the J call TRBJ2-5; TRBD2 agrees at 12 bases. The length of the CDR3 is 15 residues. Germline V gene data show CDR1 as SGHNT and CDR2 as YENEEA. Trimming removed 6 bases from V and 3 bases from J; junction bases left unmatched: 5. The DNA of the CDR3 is TGTGCCAGCAGTTCTAGCGGGGGGGCGGAAGAGACCCAGTACTTC. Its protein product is CASSSSGGAEETQYF.

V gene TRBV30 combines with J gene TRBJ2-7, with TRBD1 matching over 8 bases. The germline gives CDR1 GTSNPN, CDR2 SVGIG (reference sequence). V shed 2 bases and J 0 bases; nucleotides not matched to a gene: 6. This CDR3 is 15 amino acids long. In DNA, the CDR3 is TGTGCCTGGAGTTCCGGGACAGGAGGCTCCTACGAGCAGTACTTC. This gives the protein CAWSSGTGGSYEQYF.

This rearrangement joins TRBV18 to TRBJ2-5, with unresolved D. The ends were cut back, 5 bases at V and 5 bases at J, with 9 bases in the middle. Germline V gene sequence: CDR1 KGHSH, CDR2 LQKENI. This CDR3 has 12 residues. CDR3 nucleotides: TGTGCCAGCTCAACGTTGCAGGAGACCCAGTACTTC. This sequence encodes CASSTLQETQYF.

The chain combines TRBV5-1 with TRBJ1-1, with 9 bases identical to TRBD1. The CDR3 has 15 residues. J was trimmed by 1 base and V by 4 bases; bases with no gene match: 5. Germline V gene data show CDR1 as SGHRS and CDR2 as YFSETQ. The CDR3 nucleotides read TGCGCCAGCAGCCCAGCGGGACAGGGGAACACTGAAGCTTTCTTT. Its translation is CASSPAGQGNTEAFF.

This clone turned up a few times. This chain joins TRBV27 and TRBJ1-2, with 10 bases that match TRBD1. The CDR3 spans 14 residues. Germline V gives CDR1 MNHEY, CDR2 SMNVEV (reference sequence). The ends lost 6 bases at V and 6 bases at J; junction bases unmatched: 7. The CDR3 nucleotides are TGTGCCAGCAGACGGACAGGGGGGGGAGATGGCTACACCTTC. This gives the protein CASRRTGGGDGYTF.

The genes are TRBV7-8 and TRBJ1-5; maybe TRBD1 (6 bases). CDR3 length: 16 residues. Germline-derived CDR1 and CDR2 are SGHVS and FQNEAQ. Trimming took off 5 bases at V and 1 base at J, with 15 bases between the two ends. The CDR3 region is CASSQQGSSSNQPQHF. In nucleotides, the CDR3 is TGTGCCAGCAGCCAACAGGGAAGTTCGAGCAATCAGCCCCAGCATTTT.

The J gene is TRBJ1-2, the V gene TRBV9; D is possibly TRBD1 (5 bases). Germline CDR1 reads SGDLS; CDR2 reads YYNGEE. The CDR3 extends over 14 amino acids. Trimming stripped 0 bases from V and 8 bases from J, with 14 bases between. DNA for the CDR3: TGTGCCAGCAGCGTAGAGACAGTCAAGGAGGGCTACACCTTC. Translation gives CASSVETVKEGYTF.

CDR3 DNA sequence: TGTGCCAGCAGCCAAGAAAGCCAGGGATCTCAGCCCCAGCATTTT. This gives the protein CASSQESQGSQPQHF. V usage is TRBV4-2 and J usage is TRBJ1-5, with a possible D match to TRBD1 (5 bases). Germline V CDR1 and CDR2: LGHNA, YNFKEQ. V shed 0 bases and J shed 6 bases, with 12 bases lying between them. The CDR3 has 15 residues.

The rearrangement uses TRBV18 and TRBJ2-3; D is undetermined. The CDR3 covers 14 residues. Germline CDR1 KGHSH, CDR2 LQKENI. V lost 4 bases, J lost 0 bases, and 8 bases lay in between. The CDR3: CASSLRISTDTQYF. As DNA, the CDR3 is TGTGCCAGCTCACTTAGAATTAGCACAGATACGCAGTATTTT.

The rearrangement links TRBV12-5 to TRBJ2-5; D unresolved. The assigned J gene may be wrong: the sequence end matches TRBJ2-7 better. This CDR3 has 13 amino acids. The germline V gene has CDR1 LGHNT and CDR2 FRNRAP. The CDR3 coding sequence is TGTGCTAGTGGTTTGGTGGGCTTCTACGAGCAGTACTTC. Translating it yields CASGLVGFYEQYF.

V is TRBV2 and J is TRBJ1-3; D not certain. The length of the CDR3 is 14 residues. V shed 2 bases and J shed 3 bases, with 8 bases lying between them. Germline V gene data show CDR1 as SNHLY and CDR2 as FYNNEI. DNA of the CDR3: TGTGCCAGCAGTGAAACAGTTTATGGAAACACCATATATTTT. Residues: CASSETVYGNTIYF.

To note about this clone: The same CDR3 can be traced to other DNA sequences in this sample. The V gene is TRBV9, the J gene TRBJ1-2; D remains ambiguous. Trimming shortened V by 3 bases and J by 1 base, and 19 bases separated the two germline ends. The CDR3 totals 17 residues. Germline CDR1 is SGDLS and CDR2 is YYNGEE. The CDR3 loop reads CASSAINGRAINYGYTF. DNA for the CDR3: TGTGCCAGCAGCGCAATTAATGGGAGGGCCATTAACTATGGCTACACCTTC.

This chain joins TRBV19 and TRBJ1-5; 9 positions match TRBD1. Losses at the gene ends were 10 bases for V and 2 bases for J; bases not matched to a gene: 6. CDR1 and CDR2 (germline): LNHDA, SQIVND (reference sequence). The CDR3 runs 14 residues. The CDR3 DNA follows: TGTGCCACCCGACAGGGGGTTGGCAATCAGCCCCAGCATTTT. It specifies CATRQGVGNQPQHF.